This passage covers 5 T cell receptor beta chains from one sample sequenced in a study of T cells expressing NK-cell markers. TCRdb reprocessed the 5' RACE reads and stores each CDR3 protein as one record, lacking DNA. This repertoire includes about half a million distinct CDR3 sequences. The specimen sequenced was blood T cells: a sorted CD56 or NKG2C T cell subset, CD4+ or CD8+ T cells, or bulk PBMC T cells (not recorded which). The receptors were sampled from a woman in her forties or fifties in good health.

V and J are TRBV20-1 and TRBJ1-5; TCRdb's D call, TRBD1, is unchecked because there is no DNA. Germline CDR1 is DFQATT and CDR2 is SNEGSKA (reference sequence). CDR3 length: 15 amino acids. CDR3 sequence: CSASALGGSSQPQHF.

The CDR3 is CASSPFLAGGWNEQFF. The chain couples TRBV12-3 or TRBV12-4 to TRBJ2-1; the D call from TCRdb, TRBD2, cannot be confirmed without DNA. This CDR3 comprises 16 residues.

The rearrangement joins TRBV6-4 to TRBJ2-1; TCRdb's D gene call, TRBD1, goes unchecked for lack of DNA. The length of the CDR3 is 11 residues. The germline gives CDR1 MRHNA, CDR2 SNTAGT. The CDR3 sequence: CASNRDYEQFF.

The chain uses TRBV24-1 and TRBJ2-1; the D call of TRBD1 rests on TCRdb alone, since no DNA is present to check it. This CDR3 is 13 amino acids long. Germline V gene lookup returns CDR1 KGHDR and CDR2 SFDVKD. CDR3 sequence: CATSQQGESEQFF.

The genes are TRBV12-3 or TRBV12-4 and TRBJ2-3; the D call from TCRdb, TRBD2, cannot be confirmed without DNA. This CDR3 contains 17 residues. The chain's CDR3 is CASSEAVAGAWGDTQYF.